This entry lists 27 T cell receptor beta chains sequenced from one sample in a study of T cell repertoires in cytomegalovirus infection. Via MiXCR, TCRdb re-called the reads, giving one row per CDR3 protein. The sample has 250,000 to 300,000 distinct CDR3 sequences, more than 20% seen once. Sequencing was carried out using PBMCs. The receptors here all came from a human donor in good health (CMV status not recorded). Some clones in this sample may be carry-over from other donors' samples.

The sample holds a few counts of this clonotype. The genes are TRBV29-1 and TRBJ2-7, with 12 bases matching TRBD1. The CDR3 sequence is 13 residues long. From germline, CDR1 is SQVTM and CDR2 ANQGSEA. V trimming: 4 bases; J trimming: 7 bases; junction bases outside the gene matches: 5. The CDR3 DNA sequence: TGCAGCGTTGCTCCGGGACAGGGGGCTGAGCAGTACTTC. Its translation is CSVAPGQGAEQYF.

Only a few counts were recorded for this clonotype. The chain recombines TRBV6-2 or TRBV6-3 with TRBJ1-5; D is ambiguous. V shed 6 bases and J shed 2 bases, with 11 bases lying between them. Germline V gene data show CDR1 as MNHEY and CDR2 as SVGEGT. This CDR3 has 14 amino acids. The CDR3 loop is CASSLNPGNQPQHF. The DNA of the CDR3 is TGTGCCAGCAGCCTTAATCCGGGCAATCAGCCCCAGCATTTT.

In this sample, this clonotype turned up a few times. V is TRBV7-2 and J is TRBJ1-1; TRBD1 is a possible D gene (6 bases). The CDR3 is 13 residues long. The germline gives CDR1 SGHTA, CDR2 FQGNSA. Trimming removed 5 bases at V and 4 bases at J, with 11 bases between. CDR3 sequence: CASSRRGLTEAFF. CDR3 bases: TGTGCCAGCAGCCGTCGGGGGCTCACTGAAGCTTTCTTT.

This clonotype has only a few counts. Given a much more abundant clone one base away, this may be a read error. Without the conserved terminal phenylalanine or tryptophan, this CDR3 likely stems from a read error. This chain joins TRBV11-2 and TRBJ1-6, with TRBD1 as a possible D gene (5 bases). With 5 bases removed from V and 8 bases from J, the gap between germline ends came to 13 bases. Looked up from germline, CDR1 is SGHAT and CDR2 is FQNNGV. CDR3 length equals 14 residues. CDR3 sequence: CASSQDRFYSPLHL. The CDR3 DNA reads TGTGCCAGCAGCCAAGACAGATTTTATTCACCCCTCCACCTT.

This clonotype was recorded a few times. As DNA, the CDR3 is TGTGCCAGCAGTTTATTAGGGGGGCGCGGCGAGCAGTACTTC. Amino acids: CASSLLGGRGEQYF. This sequence joins TRBV28 and TRBJ2-7; D is possibly TRBD1 or TRBD2 (6 bases each). V was pared by 1 base and J by 6 bases, with 13 bases between. CDR1 MDHEN and CDR2 SYDVKM come from the germline V gene. The CDR3 has 14 residues. The full variable domain, rest sourced from reference TRBV28 and TRBJ2-7, is DVKVTQSSRYLVKRTGEKVFLECVQDMDHENMFWYRQDPGLGLRLIYFSYDVKMKEKGDIPEGYSVSREKKERFSLILESASTNQTSMYLCASSLLGGRGEQYFGPGTRLTVT.

This clonotype has ten or more counts. This chain uses TRBV7-8 with TRBJ2-7; perhaps D is TRBD1 or TRBD2 (5 bases each). Germline V gene lookup returns CDR1 SGHVS and CDR2 FQNEAQ. Between the trimmed V and J ends, which lost 4 bases and 0 bases, there was a span of 10 bases. The CDR3 length is 14 residues. The CDR3 region is CASSSRDGSYEQYF. The CDR3 region has the DNA TGTGCCAGCAGCTCCCGGGACGGCTCCTACGAGCAGTACTTC.

On this clonotype: This may arise from a read error, as a much more abundant clone is one base away. The gene calls are TRBV7-2 and TRBJ2-3; D is perhaps TRBD2 (5 bases). Germline V gene sequence: CDR1 SGHTA, CDR2 FQGNSA. With 1 base removed from V and 5 bases from J, the gap between germline ends came to 10 bases. This CDR3 is built from 14 residues. The CDR3, as DNA: TGTGCCAGCAGCTTAGTTCCCGCGGGAGATACGCAGTATTTT. Protein sequence: CASSLVPAGDTQYF.

This clonotype was detected only a few times. The chain joins TRBV20-1 to TRBJ1-2; 7 nucleotides line up with TRBD1. This CDR3 spans 17 amino acids. Germline CDR1 and CDR2: DFQATT and SNEGSKA (reference sequence). J was trimmed by 2 bases and V by 5 bases; bases with no gene match: 17. CDR3 loop: CSAGAGLNRGSNYGYTF. The DNA of the CDR3 is TGCAGTGCTGGAGCGGGCCTAAACAGGGGCTCCAACTATGGCTACACCTTC.

This clonotype has at least ten counts. The chain is built from TRBV7-6 and TRBJ1-5; D gene unclear. The CDR3 is made up of 10 amino acids. Germline V CDR1 and CDR2: SGHVS, FNYEAQ. V was shortened by 6 bases and J by 7 bases, with 4 bases between the two germline ends. The CDR3 DNA sequence: TGTGCCAGCAGGGAGCAGCCCCAGCATTTT. It is translated as CASREQPQHF.

This clonotype was recorded many times. The chain recombines TRBV7-2 with TRBJ1-5, with TRBD1 identical over 7 bases. After removal of 5 bases from V and 5 bases from J, the junction contained 15 bases not matched to a gene. This CDR3 has 17 residues. The germline CDR1 and CDR2 sequences are SGHTA and FQGNSA. The CDR3 nucleotides read TGTGCCAGCAGCAGCCCTCCGGGACAGACCTCCTATCAGCCCCAGCATTTT. Encoded protein: CASSSPPGQTSYQPQHF.

The chain joins TRBV5-4 to TRBJ2-6; TRBD2 might be the D (6 bases). The CDR3 totals 15 residues. Per the germline V gene, CDR1 is SGHNT and CDR2 is YYREEE (reference sequence). With 3 bases removed from V and 4 bases from J, the gap between germline ends came to 11 bases. CDR3 coding DNA: TGTGCCAGCAGCTGGGCGGCGGGGGGGGCCAACGTCCTGACTTTC. Protein sequence: CASSWAAGGANVLTF.

This clonotype was observed once. The chain combines TRBV2 with TRBJ2-3, with D perhaps matching TRBD1 (5 bases). V was pared by 3 bases and J by 4 bases, with 8 bases between. The CDR3 is 13 amino acids. Germline lookup yields CDR1 SNHLY and CDR2 FYNNEI. The CDR3 nucleotides read TGTGCCAGCAGTGAGGGGCCGGCAGATACGCAGTATTTT. It is translated as CASSEGPADTQYF.

This clonotype was picked up many times. The chain employs TRBV12-3 or TRBV12-4 and TRBJ2-1; D is undetermined. Trimming pared 1 base from V and 10 bases from J, leaving 8 bases between. The CDR3 loop spans 12 amino acids. CDR3 DNA sequence: TGTGCCAGCAGTTTAGACCTCGCCGAGCAGTTCTTC. Translating it yields CASSLDLAEQFF.

The chain employs TRBV29-1 and TRBJ1-1; D may be TRBD1 (6 bases). Trimming pared 8 bases from V and 2 bases from J, leaving 12 bases between. The CDR3 consists of 12 residues. Germline CDR1 and CDR2: SQVTM and ANQGSEA. The CDR3 is CSTRTANTEAFF. DNA for the CDR3: TGCAGCACTAGGACAGCAAACACTGAAGCTTTCTTT.

A word on this clonotype: This may stem from a read error, because a much larger clone lies one nucleotide away. This rearrangement joins TRBV28 to TRBJ1-4; 8 nucleotides line up with TRBD1. The germline V gene has CDR1 MDHEN and CDR2 SYDVKM. This CDR3 spans 16 amino acids. In DNA, the CDR3 is TGTGCCAGCAGTTCCGCTGGACAGGGCAAGAACGAAAAACTGTTATTT. Translated: CASSSAGQGKNEKLLF. The full variable domain, completed using reference TRBV28 and TRBJ1-4, is DVKVTQSSRYLVKRTGEKVFLECVQDMDHENMFWYRQDPGLGLRLIYFSYDVKMKEKGDIPEGYSVSREKKERFSLILESASTNQTSMYLCASSSAGQGKNEKLLFGSGTQLSVL.

The chain combines TRBV28 with TRBJ2-7; D unclear. Trimming left V 4 bases short and J 4 bases short, with 14 bases between. The CDR3 has 14 residues. Germline-derived CDR1 and CDR2 are MDHEN and SYDVKM. The CDR3 DNA sequence: TGTGCCAGCAGTTCCGGCCAGTCTAGGTACGAGCAGTACTTC. This gives the protein CASSSGQSRYEQYF.

This clonotype was seen repeatedly, ten times or more. The chain carries TRBV28 and TRBJ2-3; D remains unclear. The CDR3 loop spans 13 amino acids. Deletions cut 7 bases from V and 4 bases from J, with 12 bases between. The germline V gene encodes CDR1 MDHEN and CDR2 SYDVKM. CDR3 nucleotides: TGTGCCAGCATACCCCCTCGGGCAGATACGCAGTATTTT. Translating gives CASIPPRADTQYF.

This clonotype was counted many times. The chain is built from TRBV7-8 and TRBJ2-7; 7 bases map to TRBD1. Germline V gene sequence: CDR1 SGHVS, CDR2 FQNEAQ. V shed 4 bases and J 2 bases; nucleotides not matched to a gene: 5. The CDR3 has 14 residues. CDR3 DNA sequence: TGTGCCAGCAGCTCTACGGGACAGACCTACGAGCAGTACTTC. Its protein is CASSSTGQTYEQYF.

The V gene is TRBV3-1, the J gene TRBJ1-1; D is unresolved. The CDR3 runs 13 residues. The germline V and J ends were trimmed by 1 base and 3 bases, with 6 bases remaining between them. CDR1 and CDR2 (germline): LGHDT, YNNKEL (reference sequence). This CDR3 is CASSQVEDTEAFF. The CDR3 DNA sequence: TGTGCCAGCAGCCAAGTTGAGGACACTGAAGCTTTCTTT.

The rearrangement uses TRBV18 and TRBJ2-7, with a weak D call TRBD2 (5 bases). V was shortened by 3 bases and J by 3 bases, with 15 bases between the two germline ends. The CDR3 loop spans 15 amino acids. Germline values: CDR1 KGHSH, CDR2 LQKENI. The DNA of the CDR3 is TGTGCCAGCTCACCGGGAGCGGTAGAATTCTACGAGCAGTACTTC. It encodes CASSPGAVEFYEQYF. Variable domain in full (rest from reference TRBV18 and TRBJ2-7): NAGVMQNPRHLVRRRGQEARLRCSPMKGHSHVYWYRQLPEEGLKFMVYLQKENIIDESGMPKERFSAEFPKEGPSILRIQQVVRGDSAAYFCASSPGAVEFYEQYFGPGTRLTVT.

The chain employs TRBV14 and TRBJ2-1, with a tentative D call TRBD1 (6 bases). CDR1 is SGHDN and CDR2 is FVKESK in the germline V gene. The ends were cut back, 4 bases at V and 0 bases at J, with 10 bases in the middle. This CDR3 has 15 amino acids. In nucleotides, the CDR3 is TGTGCCAGCAGCCGGGGGCAGAACTCCTACAATGAGCAGTTCTTC. Translation gives CASSRGQNSYNEQFF.

This clonotype was seen more than once but under ten times. The chain joins TRBV15 to TRBJ2-2; perhaps D is TRBD1 or TRBD2 (5 bases each). This CDR3 spans 16 amino acids. Germline V gene data show CDR1 as LNHNV and CDR2 as YYDKDF (reference sequence). The ends were cut back, 1 base at V and 1 base at J, with 10 bases in the middle. CDR3 nucleotides: TGTGCCACCAGCAGAGTTGGGGGTGGGAACACCGGGGAGCTGTTTTTT. Its protein product is CATSRVGGGNTGELFF. The full variable domain, rest sourced from reference TRBV15 and TRBJ2-2, is DAMVIQNPRYQVTQFGKPVTLSCSQTLNHNVMYWYQQKSSQAPKLLFHYYDKDFNNEADTPDNFQSRRPNTSFCFLDIRSPGLGDTAMYLCATSRVGGGNTGELFFGEGSRLTVL.

Ten or more counts support this clonotype. The CDR3 sequence: CASSLTSGRFETQYF. The CDR3 nucleotides read TGTGCCAGCAGCCTGACTAGCGGGAGATTCGAGACCCAGTACTTC. This rearrangement joins TRBV7-2 to TRBJ2-5; 12 positions match TRBD2. V lost 5 bases and J lost 5; bases outside the gene matches: 6. This CDR3 has 15 residues. Germline CDR1 SGHTA, CDR2 FQGNSA.

With regard to this clonotype: This may come from a read error, since a much larger clone is one base off. The V gene is TRBV20-1, the J gene TRBJ2-1; TRBD1 is a possible D gene (5 bases). Between the trimmed V and J ends, which lost 0 bases and 13 bases, there was a span of 25 bases. The CDR3 has 16 residues. Germline CDR1 DFQATT, CDR2 SNEGSKA (reference sequence). The CDR3, as DNA: TGCAGTGCTAGAGATCCACGAACAGGAAAAGTAACTGACCAGTTCTTC. It translates to CSARDPRTGKVTDQFF.

In regard to this clonotype: This may be a read error: a much more frequent sequence differs by one nucleotide. The CDR3 DNA is TGTGCCAGCCTGAAGACTAGCCTATTCAATGAGCAGTTCTTC. Residues: CASLKTSLFNEQFF. The gene calls are TRBV12-3 or TRBV12-4 and TRBJ2-1; the match to TRBD2 covers 7 bases. This CDR3 comprises 14 residues. Unmatched junction bases numbered 10, after V lost 8 bases and J lost 6 bases.

This chain uses TRBV9 with TRBJ2-3; 10 bases are shared with TRBD2. CDR1 SGDLS and CDR2 YYNGEE come from the germline V gene. The CDR3 sequence is 15 residues long. V was clipped by 3 bases and J by 6 bases; unmatched bases: 7. CDR3 in amino acids: CASSALAGEVDTQYF. The DNA for the CDR3 is TGTGCCAGCAGCGCCCTAGCGGGAGAGGTGGATACGCAGTATTTT. Based on the CDR3 plus reference TRBV9 and TRBJ2-3, the full variable domain is DSGVTQTPKHLITATGQRVTLRCSPRSGDLSVYWYQQSLDQGLQFLIQYYNGEERAKGNILERFSAQQFPDLHSELNLSSLELGDSALYFCASSALAGEVDTQYFGPGTRLTVL.

The chain has TRBV28 and TRBJ1-3; D possibly corresponds to TRBD1 (6 bases). V was shortened by 5 bases and J by 0 bases, with 11 bases between the two germline ends. The CDR3 consists of 15 residues. Germline V gene sequence: CDR1 MDHEN, CDR2 SYDVKM. In DNA form, the CDR3 reads TGTGCCAGCAGTACCACAGGGAGCTCTGGAAACACCATATATTTT. Its translation is CASSTTGSSGNTIYF.